A selection of T cell receptor beta chains follows, all from one sample in a study of shared T cell receptors in the human thymus. TCRdb's table, derived via immunoSEQ multiplex PCR, lists solely in-frame clones and lacks some. The table records more than 550,000 clones, around 87% of them present only once. This sample was also put to use in a study of human thymus T cells.

The specimen was thymocytes. The receptor source for this set is a boy under two years old with a congenital heart defect. CDR3s include the opening cysteine and the closing phenylalanine or tryptophan. D genes are given only for firm matches. The size field is filled for only some rows; it gives once, few, many or a size class.

CASSLPDSSTDTQYF | TGTGCCAGCAGCTTGCCGGACTCTAGCACAGATACGCAGTATTTT | - | TRBV5-8 | - | TRBJ2-3
CASSLAGLEDEQFF | TGTGCCAGCAGCTTAGCCGGCCTCGAGGATGAGCAGTTCTTC | - | TRBV7-9 | - | TRBJ2-1
CASSLLGLDMAQETQYF | TGTGCCAGCAGTTTATTGGGTCTCGACATGGCTCAAGAGACCCAGTACTTC | - | TRBV28 | - | TRBJ2-5
CASSLSLAGGSRNEQFF | TGTGCCAGCAGTTTATCCCTAGCGGGGGGATCCCGGAATGAGCAGTTCTTC | TRBD2 | TRBV27 | - | TRBJ2-1
CASSQESKGGYTF | TGCGCCAGCAGCCAAGAAAGCAAGGGGGGCTACACCTTC | - | TRBV4-3 | - | TRBJ1-2
CASSYQGAEGYTF | TGTGCCAGCAGCTACCAGGGGGCGGAAGGCTACACCTTC | TRBD1 | TRBV28 | - | TRBJ1-2
CASSQADRVVNQPQHF | TGTGCCAGCAGCCAAGCCGACAGGGTAGTCAATCAGCCCCAGCATTTT | TRBD1 | TRBV4-2 | - | TRBJ1-5
CASSLNPTGEFDYGYTF | TGTGCCAGCAGCTTAAACCCTACAGGGGAGTTTGACTATGGCTACACCTTC | TRBD1 | TRBV7-6 | - | TRBJ1-2
CASSYGGHPNTEAFF | TGTGCCAGCAGTTACGGGGGACACCCGAACACTGAAGCTTTCTTT | - | TRBV6-5 | - | TRBJ1-1
CASKSNDRGQNGYTF | TGTGCCAGCAAGAGTAACGACAGGGGCCAAAATGGCTACACCTTC | TRBD1 | TRBV6-4 | - | TRBJ1-2
CASSPAYKPGQGDQPQHF | TGTGCCAGCTCACCAGCGTATAAACCGGGACAGGGAGATCAGCCCCAGCATTTT | TRBD1 | TRBV18 | - | TRBJ1-5
CASSGSPGTGYNEQFF | TGTGCCAGCAGTGGGTCCCCCGGGACAGGTTACAATGAGCAGTTCTTC | TRBD1 | TRBV6-4 | few | TRBJ2-1
CSVSQGSEQYF | TGCAGCGTTTCACAGGGATCCGAGCAGTACTTC | - | TRBV29-1 | - | TRBJ2-7
CASSRRRGSEKLFF | TGTGCCAGCAGCCGACGCAGGGGAAGCGAAAAACTGTTTTTT | - | TRBV5-4 | - | TRBJ1-4
CASSLGVRHEQFF | TGTGCCAGCAGCTTAGGGGTCAGGCATGAGCAGTTCTTC | - | TRBV7-9 | - | TRBJ2-1
CASGPRTSGSLSYEQYF | TGTGCTAGTGGTCCTAGGACTAGCGGGAGTCTGTCCTACGAGCAGTACTTC | TRBD2 | TRBV12-5 | once | TRBJ2-7
CASSVFLTGELFF | TGTGCCAGCAGCGTGTTCCTCACCGGGGAGCTGTTTTTT | - | TRBV9 | - | TRBJ2-2
CAASLAGGRADEQFF | TGTGCCGCCTCCCTCGCGGGCGGGAGGGCGGATGAGCAGTTCTTC | TRBD2 | TRBV6-6 | once | TRBJ2-1
CASSLRLGLAGGNTGELFF | TGTGCCAGCAGTTTACGCCTGGGACTAGCGGGAGGGAACACCGGGGAGCTGTTTTTT | TRBD2 | TRBV28 | - | TRBJ2-2
CASSFSGSEAFF | TGTGCCAGCAGTTTTTCAGGATCTGAAGCTTTCTTT | - | TRBV28 | - | TRBJ1-1
CASSSTWLAGGTSYNEQFF | TGCGCCAGCAGCTCAACATGGCTAGCGGGGGGAACCTCCTACAATGAGCAGTTCTTC | TRBD2 | TRBV5-1 | few | TRBJ2-1
CASSSRQGSLDCYTF | TGTGCCAGCAGCTCGCGACAGGGGAGCTTAGACTGCTACACCTTC | TRBD1 | TRBV5-6 | - | TRBJ1-2
CASSHSRKGSPYEQYF | TGTGCCAGCAGCCACTCCAGGAAAGGTAGTCCCTACGAGCAGTACTTC | - | TRBV14 | - | TRBJ2-7
CASSVGTGLSSPLHF | TGTGCCAGCAGCGTAGGGACAGGGCTGAGTTCACCCCTCCACTTT | TRBD1 | TRBV9 | - | TRBJ1-6
CAWKGLAGGPGAKNIQYF | TGTGCCTGGAAGGGACTAGCGGGAGGGCCGGGGGCCAAAAACATTCAGTACTTC | TRBD2 | TRBV30 | - | TRBJ2-4
CSVEDRPRLAGFSGQFF | TGCAGCGTTGAAGATCGCCCTAGGCTAGCGGGGTTTTCGGGTCAGTTCTTC | TRBD2 | TRBV29-1 | - | TRBJ2-1
CASSFCRRDRDYEQYF | TGTGCCAGCAGCTTTTGTCGGCGGGACAGGGACTACGAGCAGTACTTC | TRBD1 | TRBV5-5 | - | TRBJ2-7
CASSHLIAGGPLEETQYF | TGCGCCAGCAGCCATCTCATAGCGGGAGGGCCGCTAGAAGAGACCCAGTACTTC | TRBD2 | TRBV4-3 | - | TRBJ2-5
CASKEGWLAGGSSYEQYF | TGTGCCAGCAAGGAAGGGTGGCTAGCGGGAGGAAGCTCCTACGAGCAGTACTTC | TRBD2 | TRBV2 | - | TRBJ2-7
CASSVTGERNTIYF | TGTGCCAGCAGCGTAACCGGTGAGCGAAACACCATATATTTT | - | TRBV9 | - | TRBJ1-3
CASSPHRDIGRRQETQYF | TGTGCCAGCAGTCCTCACAGGGATATTGGGAGACGGCAAGAGACCCAGTACTTC | - | TRBV27 | - | TRBJ2-5
CASVPESRPTEAFF | TGTGCCAGCGTCCCCGAATCGAGGCCCACTGAAGCTTTCTTT | - | TRBV27 | - | TRBJ1-1
CASSQRIGFEQYF | TGTGCCAGCAGCCAGCGGATTGGGTTTGAGCAGTACTTC | - | TRBV14 | - | TRBJ2-7
CASSRDDGQTYGYTF | TGTGCCAGCAGCCGAGATGACGGACAGACCTATGGCTACACCTTC | - | TRBV4-2 | - | TRBJ1-2
CASSLAPQGPSYEQYF | TGTGCCAGCAGCTTAGCCCCACAGGGGCCCTCCTACGAGCAGTACTTC | TRBD1 | TRBV11-2 | - | TRBJ2-7
CSVVQTDTQYF | TGCAGCGTTGTACAAACAGATACGCAGTATTTT | - | TRBV29-1 | - | TRBJ2-3
CASSQSPSNGTGPTSDEQFF | TGCGCCAGCAGCCAATCCCCCTCCAACGGGACAGGGCCAACCAGTGATGAGCAGTTCTTC | TRBD1 | TRBV4-3 | once | TRBJ2-1
CASSPSAGHNEKLFF | TGTGCCAGTAGTCCTTCAGCGGGGCATAATGAAAAACTGTTTTTT | - | TRBV19 | - | TRBJ1-4
CASSQGQGGQPQHF | TGTGCCAGCAGCCAGGGGCAGGGGGGTCAGCCCCAGCATTTT | TRBD1 | TRBV5-6 | - | TRBJ1-5